This TCR beta chain was sequenced for a study of molecular identifiers for immune sequencing clone quantification. Study-level background: In replicates, the authors split RNA from about 20,000 or 100,000 naive CD8 cells five ways and sequenced four.

Sorted inputs of about 19,000 to 1,100,000 cells, with 10%, 30% or 50% RNA, yielded naive CD8 libraries. For naive CD8 T cells, sorting used the CD8+CD4-CCR7+CD45RA+ phenotype. The ends were cut back, 3 bases at V and 7 bases at J, with 10 bases in the middle. Germline CDR1 LNHDA, CDR2 SQIVND (reference sequence). This CDR3 has 12 amino acids. TCRdb used MiXCR to reprocess the PCR reads, holding one entry per CDR3 protein. The sample contains about 510,000 distinct CDR3 sequences, 20% to 25% of which appear only once. This chain uses TRBV19 with TRBJ2-7; perhaps TRBD2 as D (6 bases). The specimen was naive CD8+ T cells from blood, with Jurkat cell RNA spiked in. Subset here: FACS-sorted CD8+CD4-CCR7+CD45RA+ naive T cells. The sequence was collected from a human donor in good health. Some libraries in this study had Jurkat cell RNA spiked in. The CDR3 DNA is TGTGCCAGTAGTATCAAGGCGGGAGAGCAGTACTTC. Protein: CASSIKAGEQYF.